What follows describes a single TCR beta chain. Within Nashville, Tennessee resided all donors, each a Caucasian adult. This specimen comes from a study of shared clonotypes between healthy human individuals. TCRdb keeps only in-frame clones here, not all; method: immunoSEQ multiplex PCR. In the table there are millions of clones, more than 90% of which are singletons. The V gene's germline CDR1 is SGHAT and CDR2 FQNNGV. The CDR3 has 15 amino acids. The V and J ends lost 5 bases and 6 bases, in that order; junction bases with no gene match: 8. The material sequenced was naive CD4+ T cells sorted from blood. Sample subset: CD45RA+ positively selected. This clonotype was sampled from a man younger than 35 in good health. The V call is TRBV11-2, the J call TRBJ1-5; 9 bases agree with TRBD1. The CDR3: CASSPATGGTQPQHF. CDR3 DNA sequence: TGTGCCAGCAGCCCAGCGACAGGGGGAACTCAGCCCCAGCATTTT.